The 15 T cell receptor beta chains reported below all come from one sample, sequenced in a study of lymphopenia after photon versus proton radiotherapy. Sequenced by immunoSEQ multiplex PCR; TCRdb stores in-frame clones only, minus some. This repertoire shows 20,000 to 25,000 clones, approximately 90% found once; its top ten account for 11%. Source: peripheral blood, taken from a patient treated with proton-based radiotherapy. All receptors come from an older man with esophageal cancer.

The V gene is TRBV11-2, the J gene TRBJ1-2; TRBD1 matches at 9 bases. The CDR3 contains 14 residues. CDR1 and CDR2 from the germline V gene are SGHAT and FQNNGV. With V trimmed by 5 bases and J by 4 bases, 5 bases remained unmatched. CDR3 residues: CASSLGTGIYGYTF. CDR3 in DNA: TGTGCCAGCAGCCTAGGGACAGGGATCTATGGCTACACCTTC.

The chain recombines TRBV28 with TRBJ1-2; the D is unclear. Germline V CDR1 and CDR2: MDHEN, SYDVKM. CDR3 length: 17 residues. V was pared by 7 bases and J by 5 bases, with 26 bases between. In DNA form, the CDR3 reads TGTGCCAGCACCCCACGGTTTAGGCTCTGGGTTAGGTATGGCTACACCTTC. Its protein is CASTPRFRLWVRYGYTF.

The chain employs TRBV7-8 and TRBJ2-7; D may be TRBD1 (5 bases). The CDR3 is 14 residues long. V gave up 1 base and J gave up 0 bases, with 7 bases separating them. The germline gives CDR1 SGHVS, CDR2 FQNEAQ. CDR3 region: CASSLGQNSYEQYF. The DNA of the CDR3 is TGTGCCAGCAGCTTAGGACAGAACTCCTACGAGCAGTACTTC.

The chain uses TRBV6-5 and TRBJ1-6; D not certain. The CDR3 sequence is 14 residues long. CDR1 and CDR2 from the germline V gene are MNHEY and SVGAGI. The V end lost 2 bases, the J end lost 8 bases, and 10 bases lay between the germline ends. CDR3 in DNA: TGTGCCAGCAGTTACGAGGGTGTTGATTCACCCCTCCACTTT. Translating gives CASSYEGVDSPLHF.

This clone has just one count. CDR3: CASSRMWGGPGSYGYTF. Written as DNA, the CDR3 is TGTGCCAGCAGCCGTATGTGGGGGGGCCCAGGGAGCTATGGCTACACCTTC. The rearrangement uses TRBV7-9 and TRBJ1-2; D may be TRBD1 (6 bases). The ends were cut back, 5 bases at V and 4 bases at J, with 23 bases in the middle. Germline V CDR1 and CDR2: SEHNR, FQNEAQ (reference sequence). This CDR3 region has 17 residues. The full variable domain, its missing parts supplied by reference TRBV7-9 and TRBJ1-2, is DTGVSQNPRHKITKRGQNVTFRCDPISEHNRLYWYRQTLGQGPEFLTYFQNEAQLEKSRLLSDRFSAERPKGSFSTLEIQRTEQGDSAMYLCASSRMWGGPGSYGYTFGSGTRLTVV.

The V call is TRBV10-3, the J call TRBJ2-1, with a tentative D call TRBD1 (7 bases). The CDR3 extends over 12 amino acids. Trimming left V 4 bases short and J 8 bases short, with 9 bases between. The germline CDR1 and CDR2 sequences are ENHRY and SYGVKD. CDR3 sequence: CAISVRGDEQFF. DNA of the CDR3: TGTGCCATCAGTGTCAGGGGGGATGAGCAGTTCTTC.

The chain joins TRBV4-1 to TRBJ2-2; 7 bases line up with TRBD1. CDR3 length: 18 amino acids. Losses at the gene ends were 3 bases for V and 1 base for J; bases not matched to a gene: 11. Germline V gene sequence: CDR1 MGHRA, CDR2 YSYEKL. In DNA form, the CDR3 reads TGCGCCAGCAGCCAGCATACCCCACGGACAGGGAACACCGGGGAGCTGTTTTTT. As protein: CASSQHTPRTGNTGELFF.

The chain carries TRBV10-3 and TRBJ1-1; D is undetermined. Germline V gene data show CDR1 as ENHRY and CDR2 as SYGVKD. CDR3 length: 17 residues. Trimming removed 7 bases at V and 0 bases at J, with 21 bases between. The CDR3 DNA reads as TGTGCCATCAATTCCCAGGCGGCAGGAGGGATGAACACTGAAGCTTTCTTT. It specifies CAINSQAAGGMNTEAFF.

This rearrangement joins TRBV21-1 to TRBJ1-4; the table calls TRBD1, which could not be checked here. TRBV21-1 is flagged as a pseudogene. The length of the CDR3 is 11 residues. The CDR3 coding sequence is TGTGCCAGCAGCAAGGCTGAAAAACTGTTTTTT. Its translation is CASSKAEKLFF.

The V gene is TRBV7-3, the J gene TRBJ2-2, with unresolved D. The length of the CDR3 is 12 residues. V was cut by 8 bases and J by 1 base, with 5 bases left in between. Germline CDR1 is SGHTA and CDR2 is FQGTGA. CDR3 residues: CASGENTGELFF. CDR3 nucleotides: TGTGCCAGCGGAGAGAACACCGGGGAGCTGTTTTTT.

This rearrangement joins TRBV4-1 to TRBJ2-3, with D maybe TRBD2 (5 bases). Germline CDR1 reads MGHRA; CDR2 reads YSYEKL. The CDR3 runs 15 residues. With 0 bases removed from V and 0 bases from J, the gap between germline ends came to 7 bases. Here the CDR3 reads CASSQERGSTDTQYF. The CDR3 bases are TGCGCCAGCAGCCAAGAACGCGGGAGCACAGATACGCAGTATTTT.

The V and J genes are TRBV7-2 and TRBJ2-7; D is tentatively TRBD1 or TRBD2 (5 bases each). The CDR3 contains 14 residues. The germline V and J ends were trimmed by 6 bases and 2 bases, with 14 bases remaining between them. Germline V gene sequence: CDR1 SGHTA, CDR2 FQGNSA. The CDR3 reads CASSRGAAPYEQYF. The CDR3 bases are TGTGCCAGCAGTAGAGGGGCGGCCCCCTACGAGCAGTACTTC.

This clone was counted between two and nine times. The chain links TRBV13 to TRBJ2-7; the match to TRBD2 covers 10 bases. The V gene's germline CDR1 is PRHDT and CDR2 FYEKMQ (reference sequence). After removal of 3 bases from V and 1 base from J, the junction contained 9 bases not matched to a gene. The CDR3 is made up of 17 amino acids. CDR3 sequence: CASSFGLAVGASYEQYF. DNA for the CDR3: TGTGCCAGCAGCTTTGGACTAGCGGTCGGAGCTTCCTACGAGCAGTACTTC.

This clone is classed as medium-sized (0.01 to 0.1%). This rearrangement joins TRBV14 to TRBJ1-1; D is ambiguous. The germline gives CDR1 SGHDN, CDR2 FVKESK. Trimming stripped 1 base from V and 1 base from J, with 10 bases between. The CDR3 extends over 15 amino acids. CDR3 loop: CASSQVQVGNTEAFF. The DNA of the CDR3 is TGTGCCAGCAGCCAAGTTCAGGTGGGGAACACTGAAGCTTTCTTT.

The count of this clone is one. This chain links TRBV5-4 with TRBJ2-5; a weak D match, TRBD1 (6 bases). From germline, CDR1 is SGHNT and CDR2 YYREEE (reference sequence). The V end was cut by 0 bases, the J end by 4 bases, with 13 bases between. The CDR3 loop spans 15 amino acids. DNA for the CDR3: TGTGCCAGCAGCTTGGGGGGGCTAGGGGCAGAGACCCAGTACTTC. Translation gives CASSLGGLGAETQYF. The full variable domain, completed using reference TRBV5-4 and TRBJ2-5, is ETGVTQSPTHLIKTRGQQVTLRCSSQSGHNTVSWYQQALGQGPQFIFQYYREEENGRGNFPPRFSGLQFPNYSSELNVNALELDDSALYLCASSLGGLGAETQYFGPGTRLLVL.